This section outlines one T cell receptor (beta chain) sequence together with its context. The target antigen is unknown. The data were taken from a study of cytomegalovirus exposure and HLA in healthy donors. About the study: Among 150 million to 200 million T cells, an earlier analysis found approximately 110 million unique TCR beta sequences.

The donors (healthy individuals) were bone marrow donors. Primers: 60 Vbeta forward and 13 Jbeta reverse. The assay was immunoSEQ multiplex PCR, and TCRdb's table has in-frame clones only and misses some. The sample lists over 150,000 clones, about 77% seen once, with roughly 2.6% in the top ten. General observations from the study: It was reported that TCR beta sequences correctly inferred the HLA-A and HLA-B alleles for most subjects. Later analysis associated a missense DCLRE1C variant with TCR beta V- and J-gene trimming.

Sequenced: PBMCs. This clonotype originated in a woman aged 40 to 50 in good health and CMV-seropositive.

Here the CDR3 DNA reads TGTGCCAGCAGTCTGAACAGGGGCCCTTCCTACGAGCAGTACTTC. Amino acid sequence: CASSLNRGPSYEQYF. V usage is TRBV27 and J usage is TRBJ2-7; 7 bases align to TRBD1. This CDR3 comprises 15 residues. V was pared by 5 bases and J by 1 base, with 8 bases of the junction left unmatched. Germline V gene data show CDR1 as MNHEY and CDR2 as SMNVEV (reference sequence).